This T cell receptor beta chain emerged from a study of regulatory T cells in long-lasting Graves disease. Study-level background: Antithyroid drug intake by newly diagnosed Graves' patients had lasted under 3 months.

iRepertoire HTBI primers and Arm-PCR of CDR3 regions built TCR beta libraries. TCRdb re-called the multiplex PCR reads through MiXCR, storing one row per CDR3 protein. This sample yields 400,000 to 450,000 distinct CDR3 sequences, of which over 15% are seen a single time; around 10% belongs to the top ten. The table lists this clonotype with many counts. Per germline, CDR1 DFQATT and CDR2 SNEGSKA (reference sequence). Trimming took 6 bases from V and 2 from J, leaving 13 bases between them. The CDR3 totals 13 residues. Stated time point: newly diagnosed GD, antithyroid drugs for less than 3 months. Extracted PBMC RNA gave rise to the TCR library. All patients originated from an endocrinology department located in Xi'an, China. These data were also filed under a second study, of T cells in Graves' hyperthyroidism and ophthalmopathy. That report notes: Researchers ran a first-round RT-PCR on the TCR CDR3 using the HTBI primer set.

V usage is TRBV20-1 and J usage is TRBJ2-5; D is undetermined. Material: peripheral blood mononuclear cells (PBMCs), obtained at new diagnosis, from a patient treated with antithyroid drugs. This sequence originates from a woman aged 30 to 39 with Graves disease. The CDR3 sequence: CSALSSEQETQYF. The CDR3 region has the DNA TGCAGTGCCCTTTCCTCAGAGCAAGAGACCCAGTACTTC.